The rows below give T cell receptor beta chains drawn from one sample of a study of CD8+CD57+ T cells in acquired aplastic anemia. TCRdb re-called the reads through MiXCR, storing one row per CDR3 protein. The sample gives over 150,000 distinct CDR3 sequences, roughly 54% of which show up once; 9.5% to 15% is in the top ten. Sequenced sample: sorted CD4+, CD8+, or CD8+CD57+ T cells (not recorded which) from PBMCs. The receptors originated from a human donor with aplastic anemia. CDR3s include the opening cysteine and the closing phenylalanine or tryptophan. The D gene is left open where the match is weak. Where a row states a size, it is once, few, many or the class of an expanded clone; other rows omit it.

>-|TRBV24-1|TRBJ2-1|few
TGTGCCACGGCATCGGGCTCCTACAATGAGCAGTTCTTC
CATASGSYNEQFF
>-|TRBV5-6|TRBJ1-4|many
TGTGCCAGCAGCCCCTCGGGACTAAATGAAAAACTGTTTTTT
CASSPSGLNEKLFF
>-|TRBV29-1|TRBJ1-5|many
TGCAGCGTTGTAGAGACAGGCTCCAATCAGCCCCAGCATTTT
CSVVETGSNQPQHF
>-|TRBV5-1|TRBJ2-3|many
TGCGCCAGCAGCGAAAGGGGTGGCACAGATACGCAGTATTTT
CASSERGGTDTQYF
>-|TRBV11-1|TRBJ1-1|many
TGTGCCAGCAGCTTAGGCCCGGACGGGAACACTGAAGCTTTCTTT
CASSLGPDGNTEAFF
>-|TRBV6-5|TRBJ1-5|-
TGTGCCAGCAGTTACTCGAAGGGGGATCAGCCCCAGCATTTT
CASSYSKGDQPQHF
>TRBD2|TRBV7-8|TRBJ2-7|-
TGTGCCAGCAGCCTAGAGACTAGCGGCTACGAGCAGTACTTC
CASSLETSGYEQYF
>-|TRBV15|TRBJ2-5|-
TGTGCCACCAGCAGAGTGGAACAAGAGACCCAGTACTTC
CATSRVEQETQYF
>TRBD1|TRBV29-1|TRBJ2-7|-
TGCAGCGTCAGACAGGGGGCAGGGGAGCAGTACTTC
CSVRQGAGEQYF
>-|TRBV6-5|TRBJ2-5|-
TGTGCCAGCAGTTACTCAGTTTCCGGGCAAGAGACCCAGTACTTC
CASSYSVSGQETQYF
>TRBD2|TRBV19|TRBJ2-7|many
TGTGCCAGTAGTCCGGGAGGCACCTACGAGCAGTACTTC
CASSPGGTYEQYF
>-|TRBV2|TRBJ2-7|-
TGTGCCAGCAGTGAAAGCATCGGCGGCTACGAGCAGTACTTC
CASSESIGGYEQYF
>TRBD1|TRBV5-6|TRBJ2-7|-
TGTGCCAGCAGCTTGGCGGGACAGGGGACCTACGAGCAGTACTTC
CASSLAGQGTYEQYF
>TRBD1|TRBV5-6|TRBJ2-7|many
TGTGCCAGCAGCCCCGGACAGGGGTTAACCTACGAGCAGTACTTC
CASSPGQGLTYEQYF
>-|TRBV28|TRBJ2-3|many
TGTGCCAGCAGTTCGCTGGGGGAAGGCACAGATACGCAGTATTTT
CASSSLGEGTDTQYF
>TRBD2|TRBV20-1|TRBJ2-7|-
TGCAGTGCTAGCGGGAGGGTAGTCTACGAGCAGTACTTC
CSASGRVVYEQYF
>-|TRBV20-1|TRBJ1-1|many
TGCAGTACCCGTGGGGAAGTAGGAGCTTTCTTT
CSTRGEVGAFF
>TRBD2|TRBV11-3|TRBJ2-1|few
TGTGCCAGCAGCCGAACTCCTAGCGGGGGGATTTACAATGAGCAGTTCTTC
CASSRTPSGGIYNEQFF
>TRBD1|TRBV4-2|TRBJ2-7|-
TGTGCCAGCAGCCGACAGGGGGAGGGCTACGAGCAGTACTTC
CASSRQGEGYEQYF
>-|TRBV10-3|TRBJ1-3|-
TGTGCCATCAGTGATCCGAACCTTGGCTCTGGAAACACCATATATTTT
CAISDPNLGSGNTIYF
>-|TRBV7-9|TRBJ1-5|-
TGTGCCAGCAGCCAACAGGGTGGCGAGCCCCAGCATTTT
CASSQQGGEPQHF
>-|TRBV25-1|TRBJ1-1|many
TGTGCCAGCAGTGGCCCTGACAGGTTCGATGCGGACACTGAAGCTTTCTTT
CASSGPDRFDADTEAFF
>-|TRBV29-1|TRBJ1-1|-
TGCAGCGTTGAGGACAGTAATGAAGCTTTCTTT
CSVEDSNEAFF
>TRBD1|TRBV20-1|TRBJ2-1|-
TGCAGTGCTAGATACCGAGGACAGGGTGCCTACAATGAGCAGTTCTTC
CSARYRGQGAYNEQFF
>-|TRBV4-1|TRBJ2-7|many
TGCGCCAGCAGCCAAGTAGGGACGAGTTTGAACGAGCAGTACTTC
CASSQVGTSLNEQYF
>TRBD1|TRBV7-9|TRBJ2-2|-
TGTGCCAGCAGACTACGACAGGGCGGGACCGGGGAGCTGTTTTTT
CASRLRQGGTGELFF
>-|TRBV2|TRBJ1-6|-
TGTGCCATCGGGGGCGGGGTGAATTCACCCCTCCACTTT
CAIGGGVNSPLHF
>-|TRBV10-3|TRBJ2-6|-
TGTGCCATCAGGGAGAGATACAGGGAGTCCTCTGGGGCCAACGTCCTGACTTTC
CAIRERYRESSGANVLTF
>-|TRBV10-1|TRBJ2-5|-
TGCGCCAGCAGCTTCCGACCCCCACCGGGGGACCAGTACTTC
CASSFRPPPGDQYF
>-|TRBV2|TRBJ2-7|-
TGTGCCAGTGTTAACAGGGATCCCCCCTACGAGCAGTACTTC
CASVNRDPPYEQYF
>-|TRBV19|TRBJ1-5|-
TGTGCCAATAGTGACCACAGGGACAATCAGCCCCAGCATTTT
CANSDHRDNQPQHF
>-|TRBV7-9|TRBJ2-5|many
TGTGCCAGCAGCTTAGCGTGGTCTGAGGGGGAGACCCAGTACTTC
CASSLAWSEGETQYF
>TRBD1|TRBV11-3|TRBJ2-7|-
TGTGCCAGCAGCTGGGACAGGGTCTCCGAGCAGTACTTC
CASSWDRVSEQYF
>TRBD2|TRBV20-1|TRBJ2-3|-
TGCAGTGCTGGGGGTAGACTAGCGGCGAGCACAGATACGCAGTATTTT
CSAGGRLAASTDTQYF
>-|TRBV6-4|TRBJ2-2|many
TGTGCCAGCAGTGACTCCCCCGAGGGCACCGGGGAGCTGTTTTTT
CASSDSPEGTGELFF
>-|TRBV9|TRBJ2-1|many
TGTGCCAGCAGCGTACGCGGGGCTAACAATGAGCAGTTCTTC
CASSVRGANNEQFF
>TRBD1|TRBV11-2|TRBJ2-1|-
TGTGCCATCACCAAAATGCTGGGGACAGCACAATACAATGAGCAGTTCTTC
CAITKMLGTAQYNEQFF
>-|TRBV2|TRBJ1-2|many
TGTGCCAGCAGTCCCGGGCTGGAGATCTATGGCTACACCTTC
CASSPGLEIYGYTF
>-|TRBV4-3|TRBJ1-2|-
TGCGCCAGCAGCCAAGATAGAGACCCATTCGGGAACTATGGCTACACCTTC
CASSQDRDPFGNYGYTF
>-|TRBV30|TRBJ1-1|many
TGTGCCTGGAGAGGGAAGGGGAACACTGAAGCTTTCTTT
CAWRGKGNTEAFF
>-|TRBV5-1|TRBJ2-1|-
TGCGCCAGCAGCAAGGAACCCCCCAGGGCCGTGGGGGCTCACAATGAGCAGTTCTTC
CASSKEPPRAVGAHNEQFF
>-|TRBV20-1|TRBJ1-2|once
TGCAGTGCTAGTCTGGCGGAAACTAGCTACACCTTC
CSASLAETSYTF
>-|TRBV19|TRBJ2-1|-
TGTGCCAGTAGTCATCTAAGGGGGGCCCATGAGCAGTTCTTC
CASSHLRGAHEQFF
>TRBD1|TRBV6-4|TRBJ1-5|many
TGTGCCAGCAGTGACTCGAGGGACAGGGAGAATCAGCCCCAGCATTTT
CASSDSRDRENQPQHF
>-|TRBV25-1|TRBJ2-2|-
TGTGCCAGCAGCGATGGACGTACTGAGCACGGGGAGCTGTTTTTT
CASSDGRTEHGELFF
>TRBD1|TRBV2|TRBJ2-7|-
TGTGCCAGCAGTGAAACAGGGGGCGGCTCCTACGAGCAGTACTTC
CASSETGGGSYEQYF
>TRBD2|TRBV4-1|TRBJ2-1|few
TGCGCCAGCAGCCACCCTGCTCGGGGCCGGGGGGGCCATGGTGAGCAGTTCTTC
CASSHPARGRGGHGEQFF
>TRBD1|TRBV2|TRBJ1-6|-
TGTGCCAGCAGTGTTGACAGGGCGGTGTCACCCCTCCACTTT
CASSVDRAVSPLHF
>-|TRBV12-3/TRBV12-4|TRBJ2-7|-
TGTGCCAGCAGTATTCGAAGCGGACACTCCTACGAGCAGTACTTC
CASSIRSGHSYEQYF
>-|TRBV19|TRBJ1-1|-
TGTGCCAGTAGTACCGTCCCGAACACTGAAGCTTTCTTT
CASSTVPNTEAFF
>-|TRBV3-1|TRBJ2-7|-
TGTGCCAGCAGCCGCATGGCAGGGGTGCACGAGCAGTACTTC
CASSRMAGVHEQYF
>-|TRBV15|TRBJ2-1|-
TGTGCCACCAGCACCAAACTCCAGGGAAACAATGAGCAGTTCTTC
CATSTKLQGNNEQFF
>-|TRBV20-1|TRBJ1-1|-
TGCAGTGCTAGGGCCGGGGGCGTGACTGAAGCTTTCTTT
CSARAGGVTEAFF
>-|TRBV25-1|TRBJ2-1|many
TGTGCCAGCAGTGAAGGTCCCAGCAGGGTGAGTGAGCAGTTCTTC
CASSEGPSRVSEQFF
>-|TRBV7-2|TRBJ1-5|many
TGTGCCAGCAGCTCGAGTACAGGGCGGGGACAGCCCCAGCATTTT
CASSSSTGRGQPQHF